This entry describes one T cell receptor (beta chain). The antigen remains undetermined. The sample belongs to a study of identical twins. This CDR3 has 14 amino acids. Germline V gene data show CDR1 as KGHSH and CDR2 as LQKENI. V lost 0 bases, J lost 3 bases, and 9 bases lay in between. TCRdb analysed the 5' RACE reads with MiXCR anew, one entry per CDR3 protein. The table lists approximately 670,000 distinct CDR3 sequences, over 5% of them singletons. Findings and caveats of the study: There is a chance that invariant MAIT and iNKT cells partially muddied zero-insertion analyses.

The sample comprised naive T cells sorted from blood. This chain joins TRBV18 and TRBJ2-7, with TRBD2 as a possible D gene (6 bases). The receptor's source is a man between 18 and 35 years old in good health. The CDR3 here is CASSPPAGSYEQYF. The CDR3 nucleotides are TGTGCCAGCTCACCACCGGCGGGAAGCTACGAGCAGTACTTC.